These 12 T cell receptor beta chains came from one sample sequenced in a study of PD-1 blockade in classical Hodgkin lymphoma. TCRdb keeps only in-frame clones here, not all; method: immunoSEQ multiplex PCR. This sample has tens of thousands of clones, with 70% to 75% found just once. Each patient experienced a relapse that followed autologous stem cell transplantation, and brentuximab vedotin exposure varied. Sequencing used peripheral blood mononuclear cells (PBMCs), obtained before the second cycle of nivolumab. These TCRs come from a human donor with classical Hodgkin lymphoma.

Of note for this clone: At one end, the junction sequence differs from germline, possibly due to a read error. The chain recombines TRBV12-5 with TRBJ2-7; TRBD1 agrees at 8 bases. CDR1 is LGHNT and CDR2 is FRNRAP in the germline V gene. The CDR3 contains 16 residues. This chain's CDR3 is CASGLGGDRRKHEQCF. CDR3 coding DNA: TGTGCTAGTGGTTTGGGTGGGGACAGGCGTAAACACGAGCAGTGCTTC. Looking up the rest from reference TRBV12-5 and TRBJ2-7 gives the full variable domain: DARVTQTPRHKVTEMGQEVTMRCQPILGHNTVFWYRQTMMQGLELLAYFRNRAPLDDSGMPKDRFSAEMPDATLATLKIQPSEPRDSAVYFCASGLGGDRRKHEQCFGPGTRLTVT.

The chain joins TRBV7-9 to TRBJ2-5, with D hard to call. CDR1 is SEHNR, CDR2 FQNEAQ, per germline (reference sequence). The CDR3 runs to 13 residues. V was pared by 1 base and J by 5 bases, with 8 bases between. The chain's CDR3 is CASSLGLGETQYF. The CDR3 DNA follows: TGTGCCAGCAGCTTAGGTTTGGGGGAGACCCAGTACTTC.

This clone was counted a single time. This chain joins TRBV19 and TRBJ2-1; TRBD2 agrees at 12 bases. CDR1 and CDR2 from the germline V gene are LNHDA and SQIVND (reference sequence). With V trimmed by 6 bases and J by 3 bases, 3 bases remained unmatched. This CDR3 has 15 amino acids. CDR3 in DNA: TGTGCCAGTAGAACACTAGCGGGGGGCTACAATGAGCAGTTCTTC. Encoded protein: CASRTLAGGYNEQFF.

The rearrangement uses TRBV27 and TRBJ2-3; 7 positions match TRBD2. V lost 3 bases, J lost 3 bases, and 9 bases stayed unmatched. Germline V gene lookup returns CDR1 MNHEY and CDR2 SMNVEV (reference sequence). The CDR3 totals 16 residues. CDR3 sequence: CASSFWGGGATDTQYF. The CDR3 bases are TGTGCCAGCAGTTTTTGGGGCGGGGGAGCTACAGATACGCAGTATTTT.

V gene TRBV7-9 combines with J gene TRBJ2-1; no reliable D call. The V gene's germline CDR1 is SEHNR and CDR2 FQNEAQ (reference sequence). V was trimmed by 3 bases and J by 10 bases, leaving 10 bases between them. This CDR3 has 12 residues. As DNA, the CDR3 is TGTGCCAGCAGCTTCATCCCGACAGAGCAGTTCTTC. This sequence encodes CASSFIPTEQFF.

This clone is medium-sized in the sample. The V and J genes are TRBV20-1 and TRBJ2-5; D gene unclear. This CDR3 is built from 10 residues. CDR1 and CDR2 from the germline V gene are DFQATT and SNEGSKA (reference sequence). Between the trimmed V and J ends, which lost 7 bases and 5 bases, there was a span of 8 bases. CDR3: CSVDAETQYF. For the CDR3, the DNA is TGCAGTGTAGATGCGGAGACCCAGTACTTC.

This clone is medium-sized (0.01 to 0.1%) by share. V is TRBV2 and J is TRBJ1-5; D is uncertain. The CDR3 sequence is 13 residues long. Trimming removed 3 bases at V and 6 bases at J, with 9 bases between. CDR1 is SNHLY and CDR2 is FYNNEI in the germline V gene. The CDR3 loop is CASSDGVGQPQHF. CDR3 coding DNA: TGTGCCAGCAGTGACGGGGTTGGTCAGCCCCAGCATTTT.

The table lists this clone with a few counts. The gene calls are TRBV10-3 and TRBJ2-1; unclear D gene. CDR1 and CDR2 from the germline V gene are ENHRY and SYGVKD. The V gene lost 2 bases and the J gene lost 7 bases, with 3 bases spanning the gap. This CDR3 is 11 amino acids long. Here the CDR3 DNA reads TGTGCCATCAGTGAGGGGAATGAGCAGTTCTTC. It translates to CAISEGNEQFF.

The chain links TRBV28 to TRBJ2-1; D call uncertain. The CDR3 extends over 13 amino acids. The ends were cut back, 6 bases at V and 7 bases at J, with 13 bases in the middle. CDR1 is MDHEN and CDR2 is SYDVKM in the germline V gene. The CDR3 loop reads CASSSGLENEQFF. CDR3 bases: TGTGCCAGCAGCTCCGGGTTGGAGAATGAGCAGTTCTTC.

A single count supports this clone. Within the sample, other DNA sequences also encode this same CDR3. The chain recombines TRBV11-3 with TRBJ1-1; D is undetermined. The V end lost 3 bases, the J end lost 3 bases, and 5 bases lay between the germline ends. CDR1 is SGHNT, CDR2 YENEEA, per germline. This CDR3 has 12 residues. The CDR3, as DNA: TGTGCCAGCAGCTTCGGGGACACTGAAGCTTTCTTT. This encodes CASSFGDTEAFF.

About this clone itself: A read error may account for a junction end that differs from germline. The gene calls are TRBV7-7 and TRBJ2-1; D is uncertain. The V gene's germline CDR1 is SSHAT and CDR2 FNYEAQ (reference sequence). The CDR3 covers 13 residues. DNA for the CDR3: TGTGCTAGCAGCTTAGACAACTACAATGAGCAGTTCTTC. Translated: CASSLDNYNEQFF.

This clone has only one observation. The chain uses TRBV5-8 and TRBJ2-2, with D possibly matching TRBD1 (6 bases). Per the germline V gene, CDR1 is SGHTS and CDR2 is YDEGEE. The CDR3 has 16 residues. V was trimmed by 4 bases and J by 5 bases, leaving 18 bases between them. The chain's CDR3 is CASSTGPGQYTGELFF. The CDR3, as DNA: TGTGCCAGCAGCACCGGGCCGGGACAATATACCGGGGAGCTGTTTTTT.